The rows below give T cell receptor beta chains drawn from one sample of a study of blood T cell repertoires in COVID-19. Profiled with immunoSEQ multiplex PCR; TCRdb holds only in-frame clones, not every one. The table has more than 110,000 clones, 82% seen once. Input material: peripheral blood. These receptors came from a woman older than 75 with acute or convalescent COVID-19. Each CDR3 is given with its conserved first and last residue.

v_call: TRBV27; j_call: TRBJ2-2; cdr3_aa: CASSLQGAFTGELFF
v_call: TRBV7-2; j_call: TRBJ2-7; cdr3_aa: CASSLTGGSYEQYF
v_call: TRBV27; j_call: TRBJ1-2; cdr3_aa: CASSVSGGGITGGYTF
v_call: TRBV9; j_call: TRBJ2-2; cdr3_aa: CASSSFGRGARAGELFF
v_call: TRBV11-3; j_call: TRBJ2-7; cdr3_aa: CASSRRDRLHEQYF
v_call: TRBV18; j_call: TRBJ1-6; cdr3_aa: CASSPTQGDSPLHF
v_call: TRBV9; j_call: TRBJ2-7; cdr3_aa: CASSVEVGGSSYEQYF
v_call: TRBV5-6; j_call: TRBJ2-3; cdr3_aa: CASSIFFTVYSDTQYF
v_call: TRBV5-4; j_call: TRBJ2-3; cdr3_aa: CASSSLRASTDTQYF
v_call: TRBV27; j_call: TRBJ2-3; cdr3_aa: CASSFGRYTDTQYF
v_call: TRBV9; j_call: TRBJ1-1; cdr3_aa: CASSADIYPNTEAFF
v_call: TRBV23-1; j_call: TRBJ1-1; cdr3_aa: CASSQWGGQGGGNTEAFF
v_call: TRBV18; j_call: TRBJ2-2; cdr3_aa: CASQRQGTGELFF
v_call: TRBV5-5; j_call: TRBJ1-2; cdr3_aa: CASSSSLAVSYGYTF
v_call: TRBV11-3; j_call: TRBJ2-2; cdr3_aa: CASSPSRKAGELFF
v_call: TRBV5-1; j_call: TRBJ2-1; cdr3_aa: CASSLDGRDEQFF
v_call: TRBV20-1; j_call: TRBJ2-3; cdr3_aa: CSASNLWARLAGSSVGTDTQYF
v_call: TRBV28; j_call: TRBJ1-2; cdr3_aa: CATASAGRVYGYTF
v_call: TRBV15; j_call: TRBJ2-6; cdr3_aa: CATSNALSGANVLTF
v_call: TRBV6-5; j_call: TRBJ1-2; cdr3_aa: CASRPHYTGDGYTF
v_call: TRBV24-1; j_call: TRBJ2-7; cdr3_aa: CATSDTYAYEQYF
v_call: TRBV10-3; j_call: TRBJ1-5; cdr3_aa: CAISEAGLNQPQHF
v_call: TRBV19; j_call: TRBJ2-2; cdr3_aa: CASSTQGADGELFF
v_call: TRBV28; j_call: TRBJ1-2; cdr3_aa: CASSLRLTNYYGYTF
v_call: TRBV15; j_call: TRBJ1-5; cdr3_aa: CATSREGQPEQPQHF
v_call: TRBV5-1; j_call: TRBJ2-1; cdr3_aa: CASRGTSHNEQFF
v_call: TRBV6-1; j_call: TRBJ2-2; cdr3_aa: CASSVYRGGNTGELFF
v_call: TRBV10-3; j_call: TRBJ1-6; cdr3_aa: CATQWGEGTVHSPLHF
v_call: TRBV7-6; j_call: TRBJ2-1; cdr3_aa: CASSWSSGGYGEQFF
v_call: TRBV15; j_call: TRBJ2-3; cdr3_aa: CATSGLFRDSSLGWRDTQYF
v_call: TRBV9; j_call: TRBJ2-1; cdr3_aa: CASSTRLGSGRGNEQFF
v_call: TRBV13; j_call: TRBJ2-6; cdr3_aa: CASSFFGANVLTF
v_call: TRBV7-6; j_call: TRBJ2-1; cdr3_aa: CASSLWRDNEQFF
v_call: TRBV12-3/TRBV12-4; j_call: TRBJ2-3; cdr3_aa: CASSPPSDTQYF
v_call: TRBV9; j_call: TRBJ1-5; cdr3_aa: CASSESDRSQPQHF
v_call: TRBV28; j_call: TRBJ1-5; cdr3_aa: CASSFLPQGVSNQPQHF
v_call: TRBV5-1; j_call: TRBJ2-5; cdr3_aa: CASSSSLYGSGETQYF
v_call: TRBV10-2; j_call: TRBJ1-2; cdr3_aa: CASNFGGDLYGYTF
v_call: TRBV5-1; j_call: TRBJ1-1; cdr3_aa: CASSLTGRGAEAFF
v_call: TRBV27; j_call: TRBJ2-2; cdr3_aa: CASSFEGLAGGPVTGELFF
v_call: TRBV2; j_call: TRBJ2-2; cdr3_aa: CASKTRDYVRRPGELFF
v_call: TRBV3-1/TRBV3-2; j_call: TRBJ1-6; cdr3_aa: CASSGGAGPLHF
v_call: TRBV7-9; j_call: TRBJ2-5; cdr3_aa: CASSLVPFLTRTVETQYF
v_call: TRBV7-8; j_call: TRBJ2-3; cdr3_aa: CASSLARREGLTDTQYF
v_call: TRBV3-1/TRBV3-2; j_call: TRBJ2-5; cdr3_aa: CASSQARSGEETQYF
v_call: TRBV19; j_call: TRBJ2-7; cdr3_aa: CASRGQGGEQYF
v_call: TRBV5-4; j_call: TRBJ2-2; cdr3_aa: CVGTSRSHTGELFF
v_call: TRBV4-1; j_call: TRBJ1-5; cdr3_aa: CASSHNQGSNQPQHF
v_call: TRBV19; j_call: TRBJ1-5; cdr3_aa: CASSDRYQPQHF
v_call: TRBV2; j_call: TRBJ2-7; cdr3_aa: CASYVTAGVSEQYF
v_call: TRBV18; j_call: TRBJ2-2; cdr3_aa: CASSPITGPTGELFF
v_call: TRBV7-2; j_call: TRBJ1-2; cdr3_aa: CASSWTDTNYGYTF
v_call: TRBV10-1; j_call: TRBJ2-5; cdr3_aa: CASRERQGAEETQYF
v_call: TRBV7-8; j_call: TRBJ2-7; cdr3_aa: CASSLDRVEGEQYF
v_call: TRBV28; j_call: TRBJ1-2; cdr3_aa: CASRSLGGAQGYGYTF
v_call: TRBV5-1; j_call: TRBJ2-2; cdr3_aa: CASSRRTSGGINTGELFF
v_call: TRBV5-1; j_call: TRBJ2-7; cdr3_aa: CASSAGQGYEQYF